Described below is a single T cell receptor beta chain sequence and its context. Here immunoSEQ multiplex PCR was the method, and the copy in TCRdb shows in-frame clones only, minus some. The sample shows about 16,000 clones, 85% to 90% of them seen only once. CDR1 and CDR2 from the germline V gene are KGHDR and SFDVKD. The CDR3 is made up of 16 amino acids. V lost 5 bases to trimming and J lost 2 bases, with 15 bases between them. This record comes from a study of blood T cell repertoires in COVID-19. Study-level information: Sites in the United States, Italy and Spain provided acute and convalescent COVID-19 samples.

The genes are TRBV24-1 and TRBJ1-5; D might be TRBD1 (5 bases). Sequencing used peripheral blood. This TCR was sampled from a man between 60 and 75 years old with acute or convalescent COVID-19. CDR3 sequence: CATSAGTPGRNQPQHF. The DNA of the CDR3 is TGTGCCACCAGTGCAGGGACTCCCGGTCGCAATCAGCCCCAGCATTTT.